The T cell receptor (beta chain) described here comes from a study of shared clonotypes between healthy human individuals. As concerns this clone: Its antigen remains unknown.

The germline gives CDR1 LGHNA, CDR2 YSLEER. The CDR3 totals 15 residues. With V trimmed by 0 bases and J by 3 bases, 4 bases remained unmatched. Several immunoSEQ plates held equal portions of the genomic DNA taken from each subset. TCRdb keeps only in-frame clones here, not all; method: immunoSEQ multiplex PCR. The sample lists approximately 840,000 clones; around 96% were seen once. The study's findings and limits: Donors were few, which limited the genetic and exposure-history diversity represented. Around 5% was the fraction of naive CD4 clonotypes found shared across a handful of donors.

Only CD45RO-negative cells positively selected for CCR7 counted as naive CD8 cells, so terminally differentiated effector memory CD45RA+ cells were excluded. Every contributor of samples was a Caucasian grown-up residing in Nashville, Tennessee. The sequenced sample consisted of naive CD8+ T cells sorted from blood. The clonotype comes from a man under 40 in good health. The V gene is TRBV4-3, the J gene TRBJ2-7; 8 bases map to TRBD1. The CDR3 sequence: CASSQDHRGDYEQYF. In nucleotides, the CDR3 is TGCGCCAGCAGCCAAGATCACAGGGGGGACTACGAGCAGTACTTC.